A single sample is the source of the 14 T cell receptor beta chains below, sequenced in a study of monozygotic twins with inflammatory bowel disease. TCRdb reprocessed the 5' RACE reads and reports one entry per CDR3 protein, with no DNA. The sample totals around 370,000 distinct CDR3 sequences. The sample was blood. These receptors all stem from a human donor with ulcerative colitis or Crohn's disease, or a healthy co-twin of an affected twin (not recorded which).

The V and J genes are TRBV2 and TRBJ2-7; TCRdb proposes TRBD1, but this gene call is untestable without DNA. The germline CDR1 and CDR2 sequences are SNHLY and FYNNEI. CDR3 length: 14 amino acids. CDR3 amino acids: CASSGDRSYGEQYF. Drawing the rest from reference TRBV2 and TRBJ2-7, the complete variable domain is EPEVTQTPSHQVTQMGQEVILRCVPISNHLYFYWYRQILGQKVEFLVSFYNNEISEKSEIFDDQFSVERPDGSNFTLKIRSTKLEDSAMYFCASSGDRSYGEQYFGPGTRLTVT.

The chain recombines TRBV18 with TRBJ2-2; without DNA, the TCRdb call of TRBD1 cannot be checked. The CDR3 is made up of 16 amino acids. Germline V gives CDR1 KGHSH, CDR2 LQKENI. CDR3 in amino acids: CASSPGQVLNTGELFF.

The chain employs TRBV7-8 and TRBJ2-2. The CDR3 runs to 17 residues. Germline V lookup: CDR1 SGHVS, CDR2 FQNEAQ. CDR3 amino acids: CASSLVPMRMATGELFF.

The gene calls are TRBV5-1 and TRBJ2-7. CDR1 and CDR2 from the germline V gene are SGHRS and YFSETQ. This CDR3 region has 14 residues. This CDR3 reads CASSFASASYEQYF.

This chain links TRBV5-1 with TRBJ1-1. The length of the CDR3 is 14 residues. Per the germline V gene, CDR1 is SGHRS and CDR2 is YFSETQ. The CDR3 sequence: CASSLDQGSTEAFF. Full variable domain (rest looked up from reference TRBV5-1 and TRBJ1-1): KAGVTQTPRYLIKTRGQQVTLSCSPISGHRSVSWYQQTPGQGLQFLFEYFSETQRNKGNFPGRFSGRQFSNSRSEMNVSTLELGDSALYLCASSLDQGSTEAFFGQGTRLTVV.

The V call is TRBV20-1, the J call TRBJ2-5; TCRdb picks TRBD1, but there is no DNA to check that call. CDR3 length equals 14 residues. Germline V gene lookup returns CDR1 DFQATT and CDR2 SNEGSKA (reference sequence). CDR3 residues: CSALKTGAQETQYF.

CDR3 residues: CASSPRGSGLTQETQYF. The chain uses TRBV5-1 and TRBJ2-5; TCRdb reports TRBD2, a call that lacks DNA to check it against. Per germline, CDR1 SGHRS and CDR2 YFSETQ. The CDR3 sequence is 17 residues long.

V usage is TRBV5-1 and J usage is TRBJ2-7; lacking DNA, the TRBD1 call made by TCRdb goes unchecked. Germline CDR1 is SGHRS and CDR2 is YFSETQ. CDR3 length: 19 amino acids. This chain's CDR3 is CASSSSNRDRADLSYEQYF. The entire variable domain, with the rest obtained from reference TRBV5-1 and TRBJ2-7, is as follows: KAGVTQTPRYLIKTRGQQVTLSCSPISGHRSVSWYQQTPGQGLQFLFEYFSETQRNKGNFPGRFSGRQFSNSRSEMNVSTLELGDSALYLCASSSSNRDRADLSYEQYFGPGTRLTVT.

CDR3: CASGLTGSMNQPQHF. This chain connects TRBV12-5 to TRBJ1-5; TCRdb outputs TRBD1, but without DNA this stays unchecked. The CDR3 runs 15 residues. CDR1 is LGHNT and CDR2 is FRNRAP in the germline V gene.

The rearrangement uses TRBV20-1 and TRBJ1-6; TCRdb's D call, TRBD1, is unchecked because there is no DNA. CDR1 and CDR2 (germline): DFQATT, SNEGSKA (reference sequence). This CDR3 comprises 15 residues. CDR3 sequence reads: CSADVWDRGDSPLHF.

V and J are TRBV20-1 and TRBJ2-7; the TCRdb D gene call, TRBD2, has no DNA to confirm it. CDR3 size: 14 residues. Germline CDR1 reads DFQATT; CDR2 reads SNEGSKA (reference sequence). The chain's CDR3 is CSASTAGGSYEQYF.

The chain combines TRBV18 with TRBJ1-2; checking the TCRdb D call of TRBD1 is not possible without DNA. The germline gives CDR1 KGHSH, CDR2 LQKENI. This CDR3 has 14 amino acids. The CDR3 sequence: CASSPPGQGTGYTF.

The V gene is TRBV20-1, the J gene TRBJ1-5; there is no DNA to check the TCRdb D call of TRBD1. CDR1 and CDR2 from the germline V gene are DFQATT and SNEGSKA (reference sequence). This CDR3 is built from 15 residues. The CDR3 is CSAQGGFDSNQPQHF.

The J gene is TRBJ2-3, the V gene TRBV6-5; TCRdb returns TRBD1, unconfirmable since there is no DNA. Germline V gene sequence: CDR1 MNHEY, CDR2 SVGAGI. The CDR3 extends over 16 amino acids. The CDR3 sequence: CASSYSAGGLSDTQYF.